The clone carrying this TCR beta chain came up many times. Antigen: not known. UMIs were added to TCR cDNA along with a universal primer site when it was made by 5'RACE template switching. Using its own MiXCR run on the 5' RACE reads, TCRdb lists one record per CDR3 protein. The sample has around 63,000 distinct CDR3 sequences; 6% to 7.5% are singletons. This sample is part of a study of T cells after yellow fever vaccination. General observations from the study: Few clonotypes appeared in both CD4 and CD8 compartments. A faster peak, day 5 versus 15, was reached by the weaker secondary response.

The clonotype was recovered from a man aged 30-40 years who received the YFV17D yellow fever vaccine. Material: CD8+ T cells sorted from PBMCs, obtained 15 days after the yellow fever booster vaccination.

The CDR3 sequence: CASSNQGSPLHF. The CDR3 nucleotides read TGTGCCAGCAGCAACCAGGGTTCACCCCTCCACTTT. The genes are TRBV9 and TRBJ1-6; D possibly corresponds to TRBD1 (5 bases). The CDR3 extends over 12 amino acids. V was trimmed by 4 bases and J by 9 bases, leaving 8 bases between them. Germline V gene data show CDR1 as SGDLS and CDR2 as YYNGEE.